The clone carrying this TCR beta chain has only a few counts. Its antigen is still unknown. Researchers ran the PCR with 60 Vbeta and 13 Jbeta primers. Study processing details: About 11 million of 75 million to 85 million unique TCR beta chains were shared, per a later count. Using immunoSEQ multiplex PCR, the repertoire was profiled, and TCRdb retains in-frame clones only, with some absent. The V and J calls and the clone size are those of that table, but D and trimming were determined from the DNA. The data show about 120,000 clones, with roughly 15% seen just once and about 3% held by the top ten. Per germline, CDR1 SGHTA and CDR2 FQGNSA. CDR3 size: 13 residues. Trimming stripped 1 base from V and 9 bases from J, with 10 bases between. The data were obtained in a study of cytomegalovirus exposure and HLA in healthy donors. Study conclusions and caveats: Cytomegalovirus-associated status was assigned to 150 to 200 TCR beta chains. TCR sequences were mostly rare, though some public TCRs occurred in many donors. HLA alleles showed associations with some 15,000 TCR beta sequences in a later analysis, at a 0.05 false discovery rate.

The chain combines TRBV7-2 with TRBJ1-5; no clear D gene. This TCR derives from a female donor in good health and CMV-seropositive. The sample was PBMCs. CDR3 DNA: TGTGCCAGCAGCTTAGATATTGAGTCGCCCCAGCATTTT. Its protein product is CASSLDIESPQHF.